These 7 T cell receptor beta chains were all obtained from the same sample, sequenced in a study of blood T cells in healthy people across ages. Next came a second PCR, run for about 6 to 12 cycles, which used a sample-barcoded 5' primer along with a J-beta primer mix. TCRdb analysed the 5' RACE reads with MiXCR anew, one entry per CDR3 protein. This sample has 1.4 million to 1.5 million distinct CDR3 sequences, with roughly 40% found just once. Material: blood. These receptors were taken from a woman younger than 35 in good health.

The CDR3 spells CASSEGWGRNTQYF. The CDR3, as DNA: TGTGCCAGCAGCGAGGGTTGGGGGAGGAATACGCAGTATTTT. The gene calls are TRBV7-2 and TRBJ2-3; weak D call: TRBD2 (6 bases). Germline CDR1 reads SGHTA; CDR2 reads FQGNSA. V was trimmed by 5 bases and J by 7 bases, leaving 16 bases between them. The CDR3 spans 14 residues.

This clonotype came up a few times. The chain links TRBV6-5 to TRBJ1-5; D gene ambiguous. Between the trimmed V and J ends, which lost 6 bases and 4 bases, there was a span of 13 bases. In germline, CDR1 is MNHEY, CDR2 SVGAGI. The length of the CDR3 is 14 residues. CDR3: CASRGPGANQPQHF. In DNA form, the CDR3 reads TGTGCCAGCAGAGGTCCAGGAGCAAATCAGCCCCAGCATTTT.

Only a few counts were recorded for this clonotype. This chain uses TRBV5-1 with TRBJ2-2; 9 positions agree with TRBD1. The germline gives CDR1 SGHRS, CDR2 YFSETQ. V lost 5 bases, J lost 6 bases, and 11 bases stayed unmatched. CDR3 length: 16 residues. The CDR3 loop reads CASRPRTGDSSGELFF. Written as DNA, the CDR3 is TGCGCCAGCAGACCTCGGACAGGGGACTCGTCCGGGGAGCTGTTTTTT. The full variable domain, rest sourced from reference TRBV5-1 and TRBJ2-2, is KAGVTQTPRYLIKTRGQQVTLSCSPISGHRSVSWYQQTPGQGLQFLFEYFSETQRNKGNFPGRFSGRQFSNSRSEMNVSTLELGDSALYLCASRPRTGDSSGELFFGEGSRLTVL.

V gene TRBV7-9 combines with J gene TRBJ2-5, with D unclear. From germline, CDR1 is SEHNR and CDR2 FQNEAQ (reference sequence). Deletions cut 5 bases from V and 4 bases from J, with 11 bases between. The CDR3 runs to 13 residues. This chain's CDR3 is CASSLALGETQYF. The CDR3 DNA sequence: TGTGCCAGCAGCCTTGCCTTGGGAGAGACCCAGTACTTC.

The chain joins TRBV6-6 to TRBJ2-4; D gene uncertain. Germline V lookup: CDR1 MNHNY, CDR2 SVGAGI (reference sequence). The CDR3 loop spans 14 amino acids. V was shortened by 0 bases and J by 9 bases, with 12 bases between the two germline ends. This CDR3 reads CASSYSEPVGIQYF. Here the CDR3 DNA reads TGTGCCAGCAGTTACTCCGAACCTGTTGGCATTCAGTACTTC.

The V call is TRBV20-1, the J call TRBJ2-5; unclear D gene. TRBJ2-1 matches the DNA end more closely, so the J call is doubtful. The CDR3 totals 10 residues. Germline loops: CDR1 DFQATT, CDR2 SNEGSKA (reference sequence). In DNA, the CDR3 is TGCAGTGCTAGACAAGAGACCCAGTTCTTC. Translated: CSARQETQFF.

The chain links TRBV6-2 or TRBV6-3 to TRBJ1-2, with 8 bases aligning to TRBD1. The CDR3 is 17 amino acids. The germline gives CDR1 MNHEY, CDR2 SVGEGT. Trimming took 2 bases from V and 0 from J; bases not matched to a gene: 8. The CDR3 loop reads CASSYQGASGSNYGYTF. The CDR3 DNA reads TGTGCCAGCAGTTACCAGGGGGCGTCGGGATCTAACTATGGCTACACCTTC.